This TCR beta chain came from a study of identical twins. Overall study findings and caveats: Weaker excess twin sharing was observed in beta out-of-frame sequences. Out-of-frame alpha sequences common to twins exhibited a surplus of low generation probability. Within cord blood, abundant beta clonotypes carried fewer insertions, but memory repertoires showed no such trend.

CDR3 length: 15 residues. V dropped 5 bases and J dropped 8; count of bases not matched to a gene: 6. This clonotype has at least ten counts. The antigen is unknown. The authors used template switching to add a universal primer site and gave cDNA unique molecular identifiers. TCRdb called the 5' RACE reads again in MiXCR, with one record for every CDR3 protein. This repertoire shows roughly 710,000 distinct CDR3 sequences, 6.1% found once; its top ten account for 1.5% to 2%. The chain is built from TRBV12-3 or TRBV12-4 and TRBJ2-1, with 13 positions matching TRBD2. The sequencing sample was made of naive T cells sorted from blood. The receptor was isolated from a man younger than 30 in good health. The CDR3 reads CASSPGTSGTDEQFF. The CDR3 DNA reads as TGTGCCAGCAGTCCAGGGACTAGCGGGACAGATGAGCAGTTCTTC.